This T cell receptor beta chain comes out of a study of cytomegalovirus exposure and HLA in healthy donors. Study-wide results and limits: The sole available immune exposure information was CMV serostatus. The classifier was said to identify cytomegalovirus status with high specificity and sensitivity. Being productive about 87% or about 30% of the time was typical of most TCR beta V segments in an earlier analysis. The authors enumerated over 150 TCR beta chains as linked to cytomegalovirus.

The CDR3 extends over 12 amino acids. Germline assignment: CDR1 SEHNR and CDR2 FQNEAQ (reference sequence). The study ran its PCR with 60 Vbeta and 13 Jbeta primers. Profiling relied on immunoSEQ multiplex PCR, and the TCRdb table lists in-frame clones only, not all of them. The data contain under 250,000 clones, roughly 73% of them singletons. Concerning this clone itself: Its antigen remains unidentified. A junction boundary mismatches the germline segment, possibly from a read error.

The chain couples TRBV7-9 to TRBJ1-2; D ambiguous. The clonotype originates from a boy between 5 and 17 years old in good health and CMV-seronegative. Sequencing used PBMCs. The CDR3 sequence is CSSSPPGYGYTF. The DNA of the CDR3 is TGTTCCAGCAGCCCCCCCGGCTATGGCTACACCTTC.